A selection of T cell receptor beta chains follows, all from one sample in a study of T-cell reconstitution after alpha-beta-depleted transplantation in children. A single record per CDR3 protein comes from TCRdb applying MiXCR to the PCR reads. The profile shows some 300,000 distinct CDR3 sequences, approximately 10% of them singletons. The specimen was PBMCs from the stem cell graft donor, collected from the stem cell graft. These receptors all stem from a human donor who donated a stem cell graft to a child with acute lymphoblastic leukemia. CDR3s include the opening cysteine and the closing phenylalanine or tryptophan. The order of the fields is CDR3 length, V gene, D gene, clone size, J gene, CDR3 protein, CDR3 DNA. The D gene is left open where the match is weak. The size field is filled for only some rows; it gives once, few, many or a size class.

14	TRBV12-3/TRBV12-4	NA	once	TRBJ1-1	CASSLALGGTEAFF	TGTGCCAGCAGTTTAGCTTTAGGGGGCACTGAAGCTTTCTTT
14	TRBV7-2	NA	few	TRBJ1-5	CASSLVMERQPQHF	TGTGCCAGCAGCTTAGTGATGGAGCGGCAGCCCCAGCATTTT
15	TRBV10-3	NA	many	TRBJ1-1	CAISESKGVVTEAFF	TGTGCCATCAGTGAGTCGAAGGGGGTAGTCACTGAAGCTTTCTTT
13	TRBV6-2/TRBV6-3	NA	few	TRBJ2-7	CASSYPPGYEQYF	TGTGCCAGCAGTTACCCGCCGGGCTACGAGCAGTACTTC
14	TRBV6-2/TRBV6-3	NA	few	TRBJ2-4	CASSYSDSKNIQYF	TGTGCCAGCAGTTACTCCGACAGCAAAAACATTCAGTACTTC
15	TRBV5-1	NA	few	TRBJ2-5	CASSLISSGEETQYF	TGCGCCAGCAGCTTGATTTCCAGCGGAGAAGAGACCCAGTACTTC
15	TRBV4-2	TRBD1	NA	TRBJ2-2	CASSQADRAGGELFF	TGTGCCAGCAGCCAAGCCGACAGGGCCGGCGGGGAGCTGTTTTTT
20	TRBV7-6	TRBD2	few	TRBJ2-7	CASSLWPGLAGGLISYEQYF	TGTGCCAGCAGCTTATGGCCAGGACTAGCGGGAGGCCTAATCTCCTACGAGCAGTACTTC
13	TRBV9	TRBD1	NA	TRBJ1-6	CASSRTGESPLHF	TGTGCCAGCAGCCGGACAGGGGAATCACCCCTCCACTTT
18	TRBV20-1	NA	many	TRBJ1-1	CSARRLKGPGGWATEAFF	TGCAGTGCTCGACGTCTGAAAGGCCCCGGGGGCTGGGCCACTGAAGCTTTCTTT
11	TRBV4-2	NA	NA	TRBJ2-7	CASSQDGDQSF	TGTGCCAGCAGCCAGGACGGGGACCAGTCTTTC
16	TRBV4-2	NA	many	TRBJ1-3	CASSQDSSRSGNTIYF	TGTGCCAGCAGCCAGGATAGTTCTCGCTCTGGAAACACCATATATTTT
14	TRBV7-2	NA	many	TRBJ1-3	CASSSQTGVNTIYF	TGTGCCAGCAGTTCTCAGACTGGAGTAAACACCATATATTTT
17	TRBV7-9	TRBD1	NA	TRBJ2-7	CASSLAFLRDRAYEQYF	TGTGCCAGCAGCTTAGCGTTTCTTCGGGACAGGGCCTACGAGCAGTACTTC
15	TRBV10-2	NA	many	TRBJ1-1	CASSVSTALGGEAFF	TGCGCCAGCAGTGTTTCGACAGCCCTCGGGGGCGAAGCTTTCTTT
15	TRBV6-5	NA	NA	TRBJ1-1	CASSLVRSMNTEAFF	TGTGCCAGCAGTTTGGTCAGAAGCATGAACACTGAAGCTTTCTTT
10	TRBV20-1	NA	NA	TRBJ1-1	CSASITGAFF	TGCAGTGCTAGTATTACGGGGGCTTTCTTT
14	TRBV7-6	TRBD2	many	TRBJ2-2	CASRTSGLTGELFF	TGTGCCAGCAGAACTAGCGGGCTTACCGGGGAGCTGTTTTTT
14	TRBV6-5	NA	many	TRBJ2-7	CASSYQGAAYEQYF	TGTGCCAGCAGTTACCAGGGTGCAGCCTACGAGCAGTACTTC
15	TRBV6-5	TRBD1	NA	TRBJ1-2	CASSWDSERGYGYTF	TGTGCCAGCAGTTGGGACAGTGAAAGGGGCTATGGCTACACCTTC
16	TRBV7-9	TRBD2	NA	TRBJ2-1	CASSFPGLAANNEQFF	TGTGCCAGCAGCTTCCCCGGTCTAGCGGCCAACAATGAGCAGTTCTTC
16	TRBV9	TRBD2	NA	TRBJ2-1	CASSVSGGWGIDEQFF	TGTGCCAGCAGCGTATCGGGGGGGTGGGGGATCGATGAGCAGTTCTTC
20	TRBV6-2/TRBV6-3	TRBD1	many	TRBJ2-2	CASSYFPRATGTGYTGELFF	TGTGCCAGCAGTTACTTTCCGCGGGCCACCGGGACAGGGTACACCGGGGAGCTGTTTTTT
15	TRBV6-5	NA	few	TRBJ2-6	CASSYSGAGANVLTF	TGTGCCAGCAGTTACTCAGGGGCTGGGGCCAACGTCCTGACTTTC
16	TRBV7-2	NA	NA	TRBJ2-2	CASSFPGAANTGELFF	TGTGCCAGCAGCTTCCCGGGGGCGGCGAACACCGGGGAGCTGTTTTTT
15	TRBV12-3/TRBV12-4	TRBD2	many	TRBJ2-1	CASKPSSGYYNEQFF	TGTGCCAGCAAACCCTCTAGCGGTTATTACAATGAGCAGTTCTTC
14	TRBV6-4	NA	NA	TRBJ1-4	CASSDRSTKEKLFF	TGTGCCAGCAGTGACCGGTCCACTAAGGAAAAACTGTTTTTT
16	TRBV29-1	TRBD2	many	TRBJ2-1	CSVEPPGTSGMSKQFF	TGCAGCGTTGAACCTCCCGGGACTAGCGGGATGTCGAAGCAGTTCTTC
12	TRBV10-3	TRBD1	many	TRBJ2-7	CAISRDRGEQYF	TGTGCCATCAGCCGGGACAGGGGGGAGCAGTACTTC
13	TRBV7-6	NA	few	TRBJ2-1	CASTPGKGNEQFF	TGTGCCAGCACCCCGGGAAAGGGCAATGAGCAGTTCTTC
16	TRBV6-2/TRBV6-3	NA	NA	TRBJ2-1	CASSPTGRGLFDEQFF	TGTGCCAGCAGTCCCACAGGGAGGGGGCTATTCGATGAGCAGTTCTTC
18	TRBV20-1	TRBD2	NA	TRBJ2-6	CSATGLAGGVSGANVLTF	TGCAGTGCTACAGGACTAGCGGGAGGAGTTTCTGGGGCCAACGTCCTGACTTTC
15	TRBV20-1	NA	few	TRBJ2-7	CSARVQGLWGYEQYF	TGCAGTGCTAGAGTCCAGGGCTTATGGGGCTACGAGCAGTACTTC
14	TRBV28	TRBD1	few	TRBJ1-2	CASRVPGQGYGYTF	TGTGCCAGCAGGGTCCCGGGACAGGGTTACGGCTACACCTTC
15	TRBV3-1	NA	NA	TRBJ1-5	CASSQRGSGNQPQHF	TGTGCCAGCAGCCAAAGAGGGAGTGGCAATCAGCCCCAGCATTTT
14	TRBV2	NA	few	TRBJ2-1	CASSGDRSYNEQFF	TGTGCCAGCAGTGGCGACAGGTCTTACAATGAGCAGTTCTTC
13	TRBV7-3	NA	many	TRBJ2-7	CASSLTGVGEQYF	TGTGCCAGCAGCTTAACGGGAGTGGGAGAGCAGTACTTC
17	TRBV28	NA	few	TRBJ1-5	CASSFVQGIYSNQPQHF	TGTGCCAGCAGCTTTGTACAGGGAATCTATAGCAATCAGCCCCAGCATTTT
15	TRBV2	NA	few	TRBJ2-7	CASSEITGQSYEQYF	TGTGCCAGCAGTGAAATTACAGGACAGTCCTACGAGCAGTACTTC
16	TRBV5-1	TRBD2	NA	TRBJ2-5	CASSLGLADQTETQYF	TGCGCCAGCAGCCTAGGACTAGCGGACCAGACAGAGACCCAGTACTTC
17	TRBV7-8	NA	many	TRBJ2-1	CASSLDGRWDSYNEQFF	TGTGCCAGCAGCTTAGATGGTAGGTGGGACTCCTACAATGAGCAGTTCTTC
15	TRBV5-1	TRBD2	few	TRBJ2-1	CASSLGATSGNEQFF	TGCGCCAGCAGCTTGGGAGCGACTAGCGGAAATGAGCAGTTCTTC
15	TRBV6-2/TRBV6-3	NA	few	TRBJ2-7	CASSYSGVQSYEQYF	TGTGCCAGCAGTTACTCGGGTGTTCAATCCTACGAGCAGTACTTC
18	TRBV27	NA	NA	TRBJ2-1	CASSLSPLPVAIDNEQFF	TGTGCCAGCAGTTTATCTCCCCTCCCGGTGGCAATCGACAATGAGCAGTTCTTC
14	TRBV20-1	NA	NA	TRBJ2-1	CSATGGPNFNEQFF	TGCAGTGCTACCGGGGGTCCGAATTTCAATGAGCAGTTCTTC